The 26 T cell receptor beta chains given below trace back to one sample, sequenced in a study of blood T cell repertoires in COVID-19. Only in-frame clones appear in the TCRdb table, and some are missing; sequencing was by immunoSEQ multiplex PCR. This table has about 240,000 clones, around 83% appearing once. The sequencing input was peripheral blood. The receptors were gathered from a woman aged 80 or over with acute or convalescent COVID-19.

This clone appeared a single time. The rearrangement uses TRBV28 and TRBJ2-1, with 14 bases that match TRBD2. The CDR3 runs to 15 residues. V lost 6 bases to trimming and J lost 7 bases; unmatched junction nucleotides: 5. Germline loops: CDR1 MDHEN, CDR2 SYDVKM. The CDR3 DNA follows: TGTGCCAGCAGCTGGACTAGCGGGGGGCTAAATGAGCAGTTCTTC. Protein product: CASSWTSGGLNEQFF.

This chain links TRBV7-6 with TRBJ2-1; the match to TRBD2 covers 12 bases. CDR3 length: 15 amino acids. Germline loops: CDR1 SGHVS, CDR2 FNYEAQ. V dropped 5 bases and J dropped 6; count of bases not matched to a gene: 5. The CDR3 here is CASSLTSGGTNEQFF. The CDR3 DNA sequence: TGTGCCAGCAGCCTCACTAGCGGGGGGACCAATGAGCAGTTCTTC.

The rearrangement uses TRBV12-5 and TRBJ1-5; D is undetermined. V was trimmed by 3 bases and J by 6 bases, leaving 18 bases between them. This CDR3 comprises 16 residues. Germline V CDR1 and CDR2: LGHNT, FRNRAP. Here the CDR3 DNA reads TGTGCTAGTGGTTTTGGTACCCCGGGAGTAGGTCAGCCCCAGCATTTT. It translates to CASGFGTPGVGQPQHF.

J is TRBJ2-5 and V is TRBV19; TRBD1 agrees at 7 bases. The CDR3 runs 13 residues. V shed 10 bases, J shed 0 bases, and the junction held 5 bases outside the gene matches. CDR1 LNHDA and CDR2 SQIVND come from the germline V gene (reference sequence). CDR3 sequence: CATSGQNQETQYF. DNA for the CDR3: TGTGCCACCTCGGGACAGAACCAAGAGACCCAGTACTTC.

The V gene is TRBV19, the J gene TRBJ2-2; 9 nucleotides agree with TRBD1. Trimming at V came to 7 bases and at J to 6 bases, leaving 6 bases not matched to a gene. This CDR3 spans 14 amino acids. Per the germline V gene, CDR1 is LNHDA and CDR2 is SQIVND (reference sequence). CDR3 bases: TGTGCCAGTACCGGGACAGGGATAGCCGGGGAGCTGTTTTTT. This codes for CASTGTGIAGELFF.

The chain employs TRBV6-5 and TRBJ1-4, with TRBD1 as a possible D gene (5 bases). Looked up from germline, CDR1 is MNHEY and CDR2 is SVGAGI. CDR3 length: 15 amino acids. V was clipped by 2 bases and J by 8 bases, with 15 bases between them. This CDR3 is CASSYGRGSFEKLFF. DNA of the CDR3: TGTGCCAGCAGTTACGGTAGGGGCTCCTTCGAAAAACTGTTTTTT.

This chain links TRBV7-3 with TRBJ2-2, with 9 bases matching TRBD2. CDR1 SGHTA and CDR2 FQGTGA come from the germline V gene. Unmatched junction bases numbered 10, after V lost 4 bases and J lost 4 bases. The CDR3 has 17 residues. The CDR3 sequence: CASSSLAGLTGTGELFF. The CDR3 DNA reads TGTGCCAGCAGCTCCCTAGCGGGGTTGACGGGCACCGGGGAGCTGTTTTTT.

The V and J genes are TRBV5-6 and TRBJ2-7; 7 nucleotides line up with TRBD1. Germline loops: CDR1 SGHDT, CDR2 YYEEEE. The V and J ends lost 0 bases and 2 bases, in that order; junction bases with no gene match: 2. The CDR3 has 14 amino acids. CDR3 protein: CASSLVTGTYEQYF. CDR3 DNA: TGTGCCAGCAGCTTGGTGACAGGGACCTACGAGCAGTACTTC.

This clone was counted a few times. Here the CDR3 reads CASSSLRETQYF. The DNA of the CDR3 is TGCGCCAGCAGCTCCCTCCGAGAGACCCAGTACTTC. This sequence joins TRBV5-1 and TRBJ2-5; no clear D. The CDR3 has 12 residues. The germline V gene has CDR1 SGHRS and CDR2 YFSETQ. V lost 3 bases and J lost 4, with 7 bases in between.

The V and J genes are TRBV3-1 (or the pseudogene TRBV3-2) and TRBJ1-5; D is uncertain. From germline, CDR1 is LGHDT and CDR2 YNNKEL (reference sequence). Trimming left V 4 bases short and J 3 bases short, with 13 bases between. The CDR3 is made up of 15 amino acids. The CDR3 bases are TGTGCCAGCAGCCCCACGGTGCAGGCCAATCAGCCCCAGCATTTT. It encodes CASSPTVQANQPQHF.

The chain couples TRBV5-1 to TRBJ1-5; perhaps TRBD1 as D (6 bases). V lost 4 bases, J lost 4 bases, and 15 bases lay in between. There are 15 residues in the CDR3. Germline CDR1 SGHRS, CDR2 YFSETQ. In nucleotides, the CDR3 is TGCGCCAGCAGCCGAACGGGACAAAAGAATCAGCCCCAGCATTTT. Amino acids: CASSRTGQKNQPQHF.

The genes are TRBV3-1 (or the pseudogene TRBV3-2) and TRBJ2-2; D possibly corresponds to TRBD2 (6 bases). The germline V gene encodes CDR1 LGHDT and CDR2 YNNKEL (reference sequence). Trimming removed 7 bases from V and 6 bases from J, with 9 bases in between. This CDR3 has 12 amino acids. The chain's CDR3 is CASNGGPGELFF. CDR3 nucleotide sequence: TGTGCCAGCAACGGAGGGCCCGGGGAGCTGTTTTTT.

The chain links TRBV6-5 to TRBJ1-5, with TRBD1 matching 7 bases. The CDR3 covers 14 residues. J was trimmed by 7 bases and V by 6 bases; bases with no gene match: 9. In germline, CDR1 is MNHEY, CDR2 SVGAGI. The CDR3 nucleotides are TGTGCCAGCAGGGCCTCACAGGGGATCCAGCCCCAGCATTTT. It encodes CASRASQGIQPQHF.

The chain carries TRBV7-2 and TRBJ1-4, with a tentative D call TRBD1 (6 bases). CDR1 is SGHTA and CDR2 is FQGNSA in the germline V gene. The CDR3 is 12 amino acids. Trimming stripped 5 bases from V and 10 bases from J, with 11 bases between. CDR3 bases: TGTGCCAGCAGCACAACAGGGCTAAAACTGTTTTTT. Protein product: CASSTTGLKLFF.

This chain uses TRBV19 with TRBJ1-6; 7 bases fit TRBD1. The CDR3 consists of 14 residues. Trimming removed 3 bases from V and 7 bases from J; junction bases left unmatched: 3. Germline-derived CDR1 and CDR2 are LNHDA and SQIVND (reference sequence). The CDR3 coding sequence is TGTGCCAGTAGTATGGGGACAGTCAATTCACCCCTCCACTTT. It translates to CASSMGTVNSPLHF.

The chain joins TRBV6-2 or TRBV6-3 to TRBJ2-3; 10 bases line up with TRBD2. This CDR3 is built from 21 residues. V was clipped by 5 bases and J by 0 bases; unmatched bases: 20. Germline lookup yields CDR1 MNHEY and CDR2 SVGEGT. The CDR3 DNA reads as TGTGCCAGCAGTGTACCTGCCTTCGAGCGGGGGGGCGTTACAAGCACAGATACGCAGTATTTT. Its translation: CASSVPAFERGGVTSTDTQYF.

This chain joins TRBV5-8 and TRBJ1-2; a possible D gene is TRBD1 (6 bases). V was trimmed by 4 bases and J by 1 base, leaving 8 bases between them. Germline V gives CDR1 SGHTS, CDR2 YDEGEE. This CDR3 has 13 residues. The CDR3 loop reads CASSRTDNYGYTF. The CDR3 DNA reads as TGTGCCAGCAGCAGGACAGATAACTATGGCTACACCTTC.

V gene TRBV3-1 (or the pseudogene TRBV3-2) combines with J gene TRBJ1-5, with no clear D. Germline loops: CDR1 LGHDT, CDR2 YNNKEL (reference sequence). The CDR3 length is 15 residues. V was shortened by 0 bases and J by 8 bases, with 14 bases between the two germline ends. In DNA, the CDR3 is TGTGCCAGCAGCCAAGATCGCGGGTTTGGAAAGCCCCAGCATTTT. This sequence encodes CASSQDRGFGKPQHF.

This rearrangement joins TRBV6-1 to TRBJ1-4; D might be TRBD1 (5 bases). V was cut by 3 bases and J by 2 bases, with 13 bases left in between. Germline CDR1 is MNHNS and CDR2 is SASEGT. The CDR3 is 16 residues long. The CDR3 protein is CASSEPPRVTNEKLFF. DNA of the CDR3: TGTGCCAGCAGTGAGCCCCCCAGGGTCACTAATGAAAAACTGTTTTTT.

This chain links TRBV25-1 with TRBJ1-2; TRBD1 is a possible D gene (5 bases). The CDR3 is made up of 13 amino acids. V was trimmed by 6 bases and J by 4 bases, leaving 12 bases between them. Germline V lookup: CDR1 MGHDK, CDR2 SYGVNS. The CDR3, as DNA: TGTGCCAGCAGCCGTCAGGGATCCTATGGCTACACCTTC. Translation: CASSRQGSYGYTF.

This clone has a single count. V is TRBV2 and J is TRBJ1-4, with 7 bases matching TRBD1. Looked up from germline, CDR1 is SNHLY and CDR2 is FYNNEI. The ends lost 5 bases at V and 2 bases at J; junction bases unmatched: 17. The CDR3 has 19 amino acids. CDR3: CASSRSPLTGRSTNEKLFF. The DNA for the CDR3 is TGTGCCAGCAGTCGCTCCCCTCTGACAGGGCGTAGCACTAATGAAAAACTGTTTTTT.

The chain couples TRBV19 to TRBJ1-1, with D uncertain. From germline, CDR1 is LNHDA and CDR2 SQIVND (reference sequence). V was pared by 5 bases and J by 5 bases, with 9 bases between. The CDR3 totals 12 residues. The CDR3 DNA is TGTGCCAGTAGTCGGGTGGCGACTGAAGCTTTCTTT. Protein product: CASSRVATEAFF.

V gene TRBV14 combines with J gene TRBJ1-1; 7 bases agree with TRBD1. The V gene end was trimmed by 1 base and the J gene end by 5 bases; junction bases not matched to a gene: 7. The V gene's germline CDR1 is SGHDN and CDR2 FVKESK. CDR3 length: 15 amino acids. CDR3 DNA: TGTGCCAGCAGCCAAGTTGTTAGGGGGCTTACTGAAGCTTTCTTT. Translated: CASSQVVRGLTEAFF.

The J gene is TRBJ1-1, the V gene TRBV19; TRBD1 might be the D (6 bases). The germline V gene encodes CDR1 LNHDA and CDR2 SQIVND (reference sequence). The CDR3 is 14 amino acids. V was pared by 7 bases and J by 3 bases, with 15 bases between. This chain's CDR3 is CASTPVGQYTEAFF. In nucleotides, the CDR3 is TGTGCCAGTACCCCGGTAGGACAGTACACTGAAGCTTTCTTT.

The gene calls are TRBV12-3 or TRBV12-4 and TRBJ2-7; D remains ambiguous. The CDR3 covers 11 residues. V was shortened by 6 bases and J by 4 bases, with 7 bases between the two germline ends. The CDR3 here is CASSPRYEQYF. In nucleotides, the CDR3 is TGTGCCAGCAGCCCCAGGTACGAGCAGTACTTC.

This clone has a single count. Other DNA sequences within the sample encode an identical CDR3. The rearrangement uses TRBV19 and TRBJ1-1; D possibly corresponds to TRBD1 (5 bases). Trimming took 3 bases from V and 0 from J, leaving 5 bases between them. This CDR3 comprises 13 residues. The V gene's germline CDR1 is LNHDA and CDR2 SQIVND (reference sequence). CDR3 residues: CASSMGLNTEAFF. The CDR3 DNA sequence: TGTGCCAGTAGTATGGGGCTGAACACTGAAGCTTTCTTT.